The following is a T cell receptor beta chain sequence with its context. What it binds is unknown. Method: immunoSEQ multiplex PCR; TCRdb's copy keeps in-frame clones and lacks some. The data hold roughly 18,000 clones, with 73% observed a single time. Healthy control subjects consisted of blood donors (median age roughly 60 years, range roughly 20-70; 45% to 70% female). Isolating CD4+ and CD8+ cells involved positive magnetic bead selection on an AutoMACS. Their purity was then checked by flow cytometry. The entry originates in a study of somatic mutations in cytotoxic T cells in rheumatoid arthritis. General observations from the study: It was found that CD8+ T-cell clonality in rheumatoid arthritis patients did not differ significantly from that in age-matched healthy controls.

Germline lookup yields CDR1 MNHEY and CDR2 SVGAGI. The CDR3 covers 15 residues. V gave up 6 bases and J gave up 4 bases, with 16 bases separating them. The TCR comes from a woman aged 55-69 years in good health. The rearrangement links TRBV6-5 to TRBJ2-1; D possibly corresponds to TRBD2 (6 bases). Material: CD8+ T cells sorted from blood. The CDR3 spells CASSPGTPEYNEQFF. The CDR3 DNA reads TGTGCCAGCAGCCCCGGGACTCCTGAATACAATGAGCAGTTCTTC.